The entry below describes one T cell receptor beta chain. Its antigen is currently not known. The sample holds no much larger clone one base away, and base qualities are not on file. The time point label for this specimen denotes: about 28 days (+/-7) after the second vaccine dose. AZD1222 recipients with second doses at about 4 weeks or about 12 weeks were pooled, because spike-specific TCR depth and breadth did not differ between schedules. The vaccinee samples were drawn from two UK trials, COV001 and COV002, one of which was a single-blind randomized controlled phase 2/3 trial testing AZD1222 (ChAdOx1 nCoV-19) in healthy adults. Trial participant PBMC samples were collected at day 0 and day 28 after the second dose for TCRbeta chain sequencing. These data belong to a study of T cell responses to AZD1222 COVID-19 vaccine (dated by TCRdb to about 2021). About the investigation overall: A total of around 240 trial participants underwent TCR sequencing, of whom nearly 210 had received two doses of AZD1222 and around 25 had received two doses of the MenACWY control vaccine. Enrollment into the trials was organized by age into subgroups of 18-55, 56-69 and 70-plus years, and those subgroups contained approximately 150, 30 and 60 TCR-sequenced participants, respectively. Overall study results and their limits: Only five or six AZD1222 recipients were SARS-CoV-2 seropositive at baseline, limiting conclusions about previously exposed vaccinees. After two AZD1222 doses, both the breadth and the depth of spike-specific TCRs were significantly higher than at day 0 and than in MenACWY recipients. The 56-69-year group was small, and its depth increase did not reach significance, likely because of low power. Participants were mostly white British and included more females than males, and it was suggested by the authors that clonal diversity may have been underestimated. Epitopes outside the regions mutated in the B.1.351 and B.1.1.7 variants were reportedly recognized by nearly half of the unique spike-specific TCRs. The whole spike protein was spanned by vaccine-associated CD4 TCRs, and dominant responses were seen in regions 160-218 and 743-854. No day 14 peak-response samples were available, so repertoires were characterized only after the peak T cell response.

The CDR3 regions of human TCRbeta chains were analyzed by immunosequencing. Concerning the study's data processing: TCRs in the repertoires were compared against a reference library of SARS-CoV-2-specific TCRs that had been generated with the MIRA antigen-specificity platform. Breadth meant the fraction of unique TCRs that were SARS-CoV-2-associated, whereas depth meant the fraction of total T cells that were SARS-CoV-2-associated. Each spike-specific TCR was assigned to its reactive spike region and to a CD4 or CD8 class using the MIRA data. Log10-transformed breadth and depth values were compared by one-way ANOVA with Sidak's multiple comparisons tests. TCRdb retrieved this table from immuneACCESS and kept in-frame rearrangements only. Not all clones are present; in checked studies, unresolved V genes account for under half, and no reason is known for the remainder. The V and J calls and clone size come from that table; D and trimming were worked out from the DNA. This sample holds 95,000 to 100,000 clones; about nine tenths were observed only once. Jointly, the top ten make up 6.5% to 8.5% of the sample.

CDR1 and CDR2 were assigned from the germline V gene (reference sequence) as LGHDT and YNNKEL. Taken from cysteine to phenylalanine, the CDR3 has 15 residues. Only the CDR3 part of the read is kept: 45 bases, read in frame from the first base. The germline V and J ends show losses of 7 bases and 6 bases respectively, and no gene match explains 9 bases of the junction. The rearranged chain carries TRBV3-1 (or the pseudogene TRBV3-2) and TRBJ1-6, and 7 junctional nucleotides match TRBD1. The receptor was isolated from an adult who received the AZD1222 COVID-19 vaccine. The source material was peripheral blood, sampled 28 days after the second AZD1222 dose. Read as DNA, the sequence is TGTGCCAGCACCCCATCGACAGGGCCTAATTCACCCCTCCACTTT. It codes for CASTPSTGPNSPLHF.